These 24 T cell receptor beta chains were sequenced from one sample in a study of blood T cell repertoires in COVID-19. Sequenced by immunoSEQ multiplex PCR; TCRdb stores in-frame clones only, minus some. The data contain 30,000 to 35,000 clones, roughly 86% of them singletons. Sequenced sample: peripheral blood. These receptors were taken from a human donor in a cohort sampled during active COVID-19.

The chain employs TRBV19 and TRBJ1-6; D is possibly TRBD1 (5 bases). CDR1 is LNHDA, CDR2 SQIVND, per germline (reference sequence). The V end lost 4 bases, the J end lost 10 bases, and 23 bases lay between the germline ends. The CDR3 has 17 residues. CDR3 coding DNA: TGTGCCAGTAGTAATTCCCGTGCGGGACGGGTGGGATCACCCCTCCACTTT. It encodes CASSNSRAGRVGSPLHF.

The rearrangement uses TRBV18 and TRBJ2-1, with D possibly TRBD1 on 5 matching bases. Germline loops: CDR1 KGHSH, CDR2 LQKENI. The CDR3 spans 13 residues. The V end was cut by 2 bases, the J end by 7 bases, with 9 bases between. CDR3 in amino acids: CASSPGANNEQFF. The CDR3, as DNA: TGTGCCAGCTCACCAGGGGCTAATAATGAGCAGTTCTTC.

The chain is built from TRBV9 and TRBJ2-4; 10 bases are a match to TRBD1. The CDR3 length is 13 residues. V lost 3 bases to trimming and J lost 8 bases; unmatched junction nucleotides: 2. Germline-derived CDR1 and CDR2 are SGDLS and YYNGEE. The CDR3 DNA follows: TGTGCCAGCAGCGAGGGGACAGGGGACATTCAGTACTTC. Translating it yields CASSEGTGDIQYF. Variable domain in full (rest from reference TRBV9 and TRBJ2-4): DSGVTQTPKHLITATGQRVTLRCSPRSGDLSVYWYQQSLDQGLQFLIQYYNGEERAKGNILERFSAQQFPDLHSELNLSSLELGDSALYFCASSEGTGDIQYFGAGTRLSVL.

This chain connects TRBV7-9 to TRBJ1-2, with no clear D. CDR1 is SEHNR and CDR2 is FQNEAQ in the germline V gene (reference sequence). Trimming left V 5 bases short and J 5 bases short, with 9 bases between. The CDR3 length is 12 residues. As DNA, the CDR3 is TGTGCCAGCAGCCCAGAACCTTATGGCTACACCTTC. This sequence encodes CASSPEPYGYTF.

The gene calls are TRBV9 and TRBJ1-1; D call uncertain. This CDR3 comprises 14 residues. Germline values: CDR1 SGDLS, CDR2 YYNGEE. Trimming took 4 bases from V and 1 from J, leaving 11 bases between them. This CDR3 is CASSLSHRNTEAFF. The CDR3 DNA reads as TGTGCCAGCAGCCTTTCGCATAGGAACACTGAAGCTTTCTTT.

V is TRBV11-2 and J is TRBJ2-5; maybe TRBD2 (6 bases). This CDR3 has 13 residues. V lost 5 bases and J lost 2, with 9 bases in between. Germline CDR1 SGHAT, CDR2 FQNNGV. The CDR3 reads CASSQDYQETQYF. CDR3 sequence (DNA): TGTGCCAGCAGCCAGGACTATCAAGAGACCCAGTACTTC.

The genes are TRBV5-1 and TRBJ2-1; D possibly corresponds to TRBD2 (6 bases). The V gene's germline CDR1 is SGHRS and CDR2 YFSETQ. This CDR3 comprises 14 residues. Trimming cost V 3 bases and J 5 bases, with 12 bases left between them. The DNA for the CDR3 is TGCGCCAGCAGCTCGATGGGACTGAACAATGAGCAGTTCTTC. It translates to CASSSMGLNNEQFF.

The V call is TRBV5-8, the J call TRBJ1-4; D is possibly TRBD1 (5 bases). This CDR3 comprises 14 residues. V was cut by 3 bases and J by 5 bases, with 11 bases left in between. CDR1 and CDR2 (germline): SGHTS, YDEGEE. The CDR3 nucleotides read TGTGCCAGCAGCTCGGGTAGGGGCAATGAAAAACTGTTTTTT. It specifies CASSSGRGNEKLFF.

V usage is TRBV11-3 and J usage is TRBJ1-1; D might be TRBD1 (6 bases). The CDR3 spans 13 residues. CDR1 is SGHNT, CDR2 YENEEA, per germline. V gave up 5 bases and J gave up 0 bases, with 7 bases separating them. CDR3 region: CASSQGLNTEAFF. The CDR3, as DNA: TGTGCCAGCAGCCAGGGGCTGAACACTGAAGCTTTCTTT.

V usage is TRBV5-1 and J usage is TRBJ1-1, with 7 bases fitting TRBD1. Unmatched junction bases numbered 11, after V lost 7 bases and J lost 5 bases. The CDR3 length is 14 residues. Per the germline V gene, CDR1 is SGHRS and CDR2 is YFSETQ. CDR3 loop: CASRIAAQGTEAFF. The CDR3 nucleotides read TGCGCCAGCCGAATCGCCGCACAGGGGACTGAAGCTTTCTTT.

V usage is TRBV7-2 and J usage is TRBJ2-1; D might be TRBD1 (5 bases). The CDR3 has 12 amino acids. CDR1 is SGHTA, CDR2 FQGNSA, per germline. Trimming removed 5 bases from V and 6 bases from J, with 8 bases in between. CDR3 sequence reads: CASSPTGNEQFF. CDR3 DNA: TGTGCCAGCAGCCCAACAGGCAATGAGCAGTTCTTC.

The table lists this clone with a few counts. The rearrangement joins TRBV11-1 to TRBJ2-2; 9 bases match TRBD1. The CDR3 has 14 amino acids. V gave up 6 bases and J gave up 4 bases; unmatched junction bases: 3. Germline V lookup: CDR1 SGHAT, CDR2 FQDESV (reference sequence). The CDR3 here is CASRQGALTGELFF. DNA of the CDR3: TGTGCCAGCAGACAGGGGGCTCTCACCGGGGAGCTGTTTTTT.

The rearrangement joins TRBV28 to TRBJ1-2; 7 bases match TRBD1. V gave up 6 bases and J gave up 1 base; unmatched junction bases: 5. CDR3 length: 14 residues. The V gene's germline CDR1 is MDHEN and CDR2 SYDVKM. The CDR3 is CASRGQVDNYGYTF. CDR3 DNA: TGTGCCAGCAGAGGACAGGTCGATAACTATGGCTACACCTTC.

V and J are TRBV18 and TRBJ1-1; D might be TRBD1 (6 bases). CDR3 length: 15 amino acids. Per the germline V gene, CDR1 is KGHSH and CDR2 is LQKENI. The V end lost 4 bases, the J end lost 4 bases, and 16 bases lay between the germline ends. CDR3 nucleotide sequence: TGTGCCAGCTCACGAGGGCAGGGGTTAAGCACTGAAGCTTTCTTT. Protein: CASSRGQGLSTEAFF.

As DNA, the CDR3 is TGTGCCAGCAGCTTAGGGCCTTTTCTGTACAATGAGCAGTTCTTC. Its translation: CASSLGPFLYNEQFF. The chain is built from TRBV7-2 and TRBJ2-1, with D unclear. CDR3 length equals 15 residues. V lost 1 base and J lost 4, with 11 bases in between. Germline V lookup: CDR1 SGHTA, CDR2 FQGNSA.

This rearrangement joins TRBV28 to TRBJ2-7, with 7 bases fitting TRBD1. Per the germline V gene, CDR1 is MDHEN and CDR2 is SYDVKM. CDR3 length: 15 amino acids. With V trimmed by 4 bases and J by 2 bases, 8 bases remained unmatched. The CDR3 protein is CASSSAGTDAYEQYF. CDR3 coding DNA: TGTGCCAGCAGTTCTGCTGGGACAGACGCCTACGAGCAGTACTTC.

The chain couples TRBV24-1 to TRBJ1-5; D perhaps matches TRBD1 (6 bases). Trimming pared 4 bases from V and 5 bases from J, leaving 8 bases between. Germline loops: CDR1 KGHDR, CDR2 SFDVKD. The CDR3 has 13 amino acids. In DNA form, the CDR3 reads TGTGCCACCAGTGACTGGACAGATCAGCCCCAGCATTTT. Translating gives CATSDWTDQPQHF.

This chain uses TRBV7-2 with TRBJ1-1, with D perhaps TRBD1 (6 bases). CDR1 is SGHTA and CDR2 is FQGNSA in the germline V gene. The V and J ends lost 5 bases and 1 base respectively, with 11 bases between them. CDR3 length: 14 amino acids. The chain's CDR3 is CASSKQGTNTEAFF. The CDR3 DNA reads TGTGCCAGCAGCAAACAGGGTACGAACACTGAAGCTTTCTTT.

CDR3 protein: CASSLTSGLLTDTQYF. The DNA for the CDR3 is TGTGCCAGCAGCCTGACTAGCGGCCTTCTCACAGATACGCAGTATTTT. V usage is TRBV9 and J usage is TRBJ2-3; 9 bases line up with TRBD2. This CDR3 spans 16 amino acids. V gave up 4 bases and J gave up 2 bases; unmatched junction bases: 8. Germline-derived CDR1 and CDR2 are SGDLS and YYNGEE.

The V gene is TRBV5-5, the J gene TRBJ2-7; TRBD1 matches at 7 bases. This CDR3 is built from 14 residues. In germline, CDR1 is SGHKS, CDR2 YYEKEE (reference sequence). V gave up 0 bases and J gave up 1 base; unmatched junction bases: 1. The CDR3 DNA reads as TGTGCCAGCAGCTTGGGCAGGGGGTCCTACGAGCAGTACTTC. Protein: CASSLGRGSYEQYF.

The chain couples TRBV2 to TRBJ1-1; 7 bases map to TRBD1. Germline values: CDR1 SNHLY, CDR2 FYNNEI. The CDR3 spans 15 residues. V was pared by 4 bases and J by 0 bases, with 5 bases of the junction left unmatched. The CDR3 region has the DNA TGTGCCAGCAGTGTAAGGCAGGGGGTGAACACTGAAGCTTTCTTT. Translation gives CASSVRQGVNTEAFF.

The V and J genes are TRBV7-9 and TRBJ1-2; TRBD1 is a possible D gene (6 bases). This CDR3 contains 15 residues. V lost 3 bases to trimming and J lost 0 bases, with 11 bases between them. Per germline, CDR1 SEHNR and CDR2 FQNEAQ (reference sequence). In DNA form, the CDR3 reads TGTGCCAGCAGCTTCCAGACAGGAGCTAACTATGGCTACACCTTC. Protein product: CASSFQTGANYGYTF.

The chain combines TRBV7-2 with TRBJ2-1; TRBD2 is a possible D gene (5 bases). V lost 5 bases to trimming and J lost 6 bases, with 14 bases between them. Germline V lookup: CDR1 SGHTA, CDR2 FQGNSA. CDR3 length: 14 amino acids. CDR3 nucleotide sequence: TGTGCCAGCAGCCCACGGGGATGGGGCAATGAGCAGTTCTTC. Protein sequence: CASSPRGWGNEQFF.

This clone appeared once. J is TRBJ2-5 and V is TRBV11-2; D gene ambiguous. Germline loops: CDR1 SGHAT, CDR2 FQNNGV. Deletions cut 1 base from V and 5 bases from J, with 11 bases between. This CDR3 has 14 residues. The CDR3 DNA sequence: TGTGCCAGCAGCTTAGCTGCCGGGTGGGAGACCCAGTACTTC. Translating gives CASSLAAGWETQYF.